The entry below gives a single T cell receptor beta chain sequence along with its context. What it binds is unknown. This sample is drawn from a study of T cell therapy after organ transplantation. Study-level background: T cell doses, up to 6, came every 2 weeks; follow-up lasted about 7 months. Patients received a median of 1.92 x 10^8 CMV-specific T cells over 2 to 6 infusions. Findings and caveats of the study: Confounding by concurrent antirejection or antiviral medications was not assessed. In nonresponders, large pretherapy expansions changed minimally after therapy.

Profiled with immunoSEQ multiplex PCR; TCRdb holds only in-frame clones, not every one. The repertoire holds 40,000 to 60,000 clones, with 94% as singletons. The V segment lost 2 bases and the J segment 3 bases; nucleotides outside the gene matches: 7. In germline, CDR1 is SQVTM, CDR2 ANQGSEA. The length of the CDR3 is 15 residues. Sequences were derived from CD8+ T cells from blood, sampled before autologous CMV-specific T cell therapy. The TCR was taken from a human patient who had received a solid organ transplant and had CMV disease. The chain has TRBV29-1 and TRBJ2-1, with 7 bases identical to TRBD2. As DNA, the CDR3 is TGCAGCGTTGAATTAATAGCGGGTATCTACAATGAGCAGTTCTTC. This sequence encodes CSVELIAGIYNEQFF.